The rows below give T cell receptor beta chains drawn from one sample of a study of identical twins. MiXCR, run by TCRdb on the 5' RACE reads, gives a single entry per CDR3 protein. The sample shows 640,000 or so distinct CDR3 sequences, around 6.1% of them seen only once. The sample was naive T cells sorted from blood. Every receptor here comes from a young man in good health. CDR3s include the opening cysteine and the closing phenylalanine or tryptophan. The order of the fields is CDR3 DNA, CDR3 protein, CDR3 length, J gene, V gene, clone size, D gene. D genes are given only for firm matches. Clone size appears in some rows only: once, few, many, or a class for an expanded clone.

TGCAGCGTTGTAGCGGAGGCCTACGAGCAGTACTTC | CSVVAEAYEQYF | 12 | TRBJ2-7 | TRBV29-1 | many | -
TGCGCCAGCAGCTTGGCAACGGAAAGGAATGAGCAGTTCTTC | CASSLATERNEQFF | 14 | TRBJ2-1 | TRBV5-1 | few | -
TGTGCCAGCAGTTTCGTACACAGGGCTAGCGGGGAGCTGTTTTTT | CASSFVHRASGELFF | 15 | TRBJ2-2 | TRBV28 | few | -
TGCGCCAGCAGCTTGGGTCCAGGCCCGCAGCCCCAGCATTTT | CASSLGPGPQPQHF | 14 | TRBJ1-5 | TRBV5-1 | few | -
TGTGCCAGCAGAGTGGCAGGATCGAACACCGGGGAGCTGTTTTTT | CASRVAGSNTGELFF | 15 | TRBJ2-2 | TRBV14 | - | -
TGCGCCAGCAACCTGGTGGCAGATACGCAGTATTTT | CASNLVADTQYF | 12 | TRBJ2-3 | TRBV5-1 | many | -
TGTGCCACCCACTCGGAACTAGCGGGAGGTCGCGAGCAGTACTTC | CATHSELAGGREQYF | 15 | TRBJ2-7 | TRBV7-2 | - | TRBD2
TGTGCCAGCAGTGGGATTTTGGGGCTGAACTATGGCTACACCTTC | CASSGILGLNYGYTF | 15 | TRBJ1-2 | TRBV2 | many | -
TGTGCCAGCAGCTGGATGCGACGACAGGGAGGAGAGACCCAGTACTTC | CASSWMRRQGGETQYF | 16 | TRBJ2-5 | TRBV7-6 | few | -
TGTGCCAGCAGCTCCACACGGGGTAGAGGGGCGGGTGAAAAACTGTTTTTT | CASSSTRGRGAGEKLFF | 17 | TRBJ1-4 | TRBV7-8 | - | -
TGTGCCAGCGGAGTCTTGGGAAGCGGGGGGAACACCGGGGAGCTGTTTTTT | CASGVLGSGGNTGELFF | 17 | TRBJ2-2 | TRBV25-1 | many | TRBD2
TGTGCCACCAGCAGAGTGCCGGACATTCAGTACTTC | CATSRVPDIQYF | 12 | TRBJ2-4 | TRBV15 | - | -
TGCAGTGCCAGACCGGGACTCAAGGATCGCGACGAGCAGTACTTC | CSARPGLKDRDEQYF | 15 | TRBJ2-7 | TRBV20-1 | many | -
TGTGCCAGCAGCACCCAGGACAGATTCACAGATACGCAGTATTTT | CASSTQDRFTDTQYF | 15 | TRBJ2-3 | TRBV11-2 | few | -
TGTGCCAGCAGCCTAAGCACAGGGGTTTGGGGCAATCAGCCCCAGCATTTT | CASSLSTGVWGNQPQHF | 17 | TRBJ1-5 | TRBV7-9 | few | TRBD1
TGTGCCAGCACCATATCCCGGGGGTCTTCCCCGGCTTTCTTT | CASTISRGSSPAFF | 14 | TRBJ1-1 | TRBV6-1 | - | -
TGTGCCAGCAGCGACTACGGTTTGGGCAATGAGCAGTTCTTC | CASSDYGLGNEQFF | 14 | TRBJ2-1 | TRBV7-3 | - | -
TGTGCCAGCAGTTATTCTAGCGGGAGCACCGGGGAGCTGTTTTTT | CASSYSSGSTGELFF | 15 | TRBJ2-2 | TRBV6-5 | many | TRBD2
TGCGCCAGCAGCCGCGACAGGGCTGGCTACACCTTC | CASSRDRAGYTF | 12 | TRBJ1-2 | TRBV5-1 | few | TRBD1
TGTGCCAGCAGCTCAGCAGCCACGGGGGTCTACGAGCAGTACTTC | CASSSAATGVYEQYF | 15 | TRBJ2-7 | TRBV7-2 | - | -
TGTGCCAGCAGCCAAGTTAGCGGGATCACCGGGGAGCTGTTTTTT | CASSQVSGITGELFF | 15 | TRBJ2-2 | TRBV4-2 | many | TRBD2
TGTGCCAGCAGTTATAACCGGCTGTCGGGAGGGCCCCATGAGCAGTTCTTC | CASSYNRLSGGPHEQFF | 17 | TRBJ2-1 | TRBV6-2/TRBV6-3 | - | TRBD2
TGTGCCAGCAGCCAAGTCACGGCCTTGGAGACCCAGTACTTC | CASSQVTALETQYF | 14 | TRBJ2-5 | TRBV3-1 | - | -
TGTGCCAGCAAGGAGACAGCTCCATCCCATGAGCAGTTCTTC | CASKETAPSHEQFF | 14 | TRBJ2-1 | TRBV2 | many | -
TGTGCCAGCAGCAAATCGGACGGGAGAAGTAACACCGGGGAGCTGTTTTTT | CASSKSDGRSNTGELFF | 17 | TRBJ2-2 | TRBV21-1 | few | -
TGTGCCAGCTCACCAGAAACAAGTAGCGCCTATTTT | CASSPETSSAYF | 12 | TRBJ2-3 | TRBV18 | once | -
TGTGCCAGCAGCTTGGAGGTCAGCACAGATACGCAGTATTTT | CASSLEVSTDTQYF | 14 | TRBJ2-3 | TRBV5-5 | - | -
TGTGCCAGCAGTTTAGCGCAGGGAGATACGCAGTATTTT | CASSLAQGDTQYF | 13 | TRBJ2-3 | TRBV12-3/TRBV12-4 | many | -
TGTGCCAGCAGCCAAGTACCCAAAACGAACACTGAAGCTTTCTTT | CASSQVPKTNTEAFF | 15 | TRBJ1-1 | TRBV3-1 | - | -
TGTGCCAGCAGCCGAAGAATGTTAGGACGAGCGAACACCGGGGAGCTGTTTTTT | CASSRRMLGRANTGELFF | 18 | TRBJ2-2 | TRBV3-1 | - | -
TGTGCCAGCAGCTTAAGTGCTAGCAGCAGCACCGGGGAGCTGTTTTTT | CASSLSASSSTGELFF | 16 | TRBJ2-2 | TRBV7-8 | few | -
TGTGCCAGCAGCTTCACAGGGGGCAAAATGGACGAGCAGTACTTC | CASSFTGGKMDEQYF | 15 | TRBJ2-7 | TRBV7-9 | - | TRBD1
TGCGCCAGCAGCCATCTACCGGACAGGGTAGCGTATACGCAGTATTTT | CASSHLPDRVAYTQYF | 16 | TRBJ2-3 | TRBV4-3 | - | TRBD1
TGCAGTGCTAGAGATCGCCAAGAAAGGAACACCGGGGAGCTGTTTTTT | CSARDRQERNTGELFF | 16 | TRBJ2-2 | TRBV20-1 | many | -
TGTGCCAGCAGCCCCGGGGCGGCCACTGAAGCTTTCTTT | CASSPGAATEAFF | 13 | TRBJ1-1 | TRBV7-9 | many | -
TGTGCCAGCAGTTTAGTCCTTGGGGGGGCCTCGGGGTACACTGAAGCTTTCTTT | CASSLVLGGASGYTEAFF | 18 | TRBJ1-1 | TRBV12-3/TRBV12-4 | few | -
TGTGCCAGCAGCCTAGGGGAGGGGAGTGAGCAGTTCTTC | CASSLGEGSEQFF | 13 | TRBJ2-1 | TRBV7-9 | many | TRBD2
TGCAGCGTGGGGACTAGCGGTCGATGGGAGACCCAGTACTTC | CSVGTSGRWETQYF | 14 | TRBJ2-5 | TRBV29-1 | many | TRBD2
TGTGCCAGCAGCTTGGCGGGGAGTCAGGGCGGTACGCAGTATTTT | CASSLAGSQGGTQYF | 15 | TRBJ2-3 | TRBV5-4 | - | -
TGTGCCAGCAGCTGGGGCACAGATACGCAGTATTTT | CASSWGTDTQYF | 12 | TRBJ2-3 | TRBV5-5 | many | -
TGCAGCGTTGAAGGTCTCCGGGGGATTGAGCAGTTCTTC | CSVEGLRGIEQFF | 13 | TRBJ2-1 | TRBV29-1 | - | -
TGTGCCAGCAGCGCGGCCGGGACAAGAACTTACGAGCAGTACTTC | CASSAAGTRTYEQYF | 15 | TRBJ2-7 | TRBV25-1 | few | -
TGTGCCAGCAGCCTCGGGACTAGCGGGACAGGGCAGTTCTTC | CASSLGTSGTGQFF | 14 | TRBJ2-1 | TRBV2 | many | TRBD2
TGTGCCAGTGCCCGGGAGTCTGAGCAGTTCTTC | CASARESEQFF | 11 | TRBJ2-1 | TRBV6-5 | few | -
TGTGCCGCCGGGGGAGGACCGAACACTGAAGCTTTCTTT | CAAGGGPNTEAFF | 13 | TRBJ1-1 | TRBV12-3/TRBV12-4 | few | -
TGTGCCACCAGCAGAGGGGGACAGAAAGGCGAGACCCAGTACTTC | CATSRGGQKGETQYF | 15 | TRBJ2-5 | TRBV15 | - | TRBD1
TGTGCCAGCAGTTACGCCCTGTACCAAGAGACCCAGTACTTC | CASSYALYQETQYF | 14 | TRBJ2-5 | TRBV6-5 | many | -
TGTGCCAGCAGCTTAACAGCCCGGGGGCTCAACGAGCAGTACTTC | CASSLTARGLNEQYF | 15 | TRBJ2-7 | TRBV7-2 | many | -
TGTGCCAGCAGCGAAACACAGGGGGCGGGTTACGAGCAGTACTTC | CASSETQGAGYEQYF | 15 | TRBJ2-7 | TRBV28 | many | TRBD1
TGCAGTGCATTAGGGTCAGTCTTC | CSALGSVF | 8 | TRBJ2-1 | TRBV20-1 | many | -
TGTGCCTTAACCGGGACTAGCGGGACTTATTACAATGAGCAGTTCTTC | CALTGTSGTYYNEQFF | 16 | TRBJ2-1 | TRBV30 | - | TRBD2
TGCAGTGCTCAAGATGGGGGTAGCAATCAGCCCCAGCATTTT | CSAQDGGSNQPQHF | 14 | TRBJ1-5 | TRBV20-1 | many | -
TGTGCCAGCAGCCAGGACGGGCACACCGGGGAGCTGTTTTTT | CASSQDGHTGELFF | 14 | TRBJ2-2 | TRBV7-8 | few | -